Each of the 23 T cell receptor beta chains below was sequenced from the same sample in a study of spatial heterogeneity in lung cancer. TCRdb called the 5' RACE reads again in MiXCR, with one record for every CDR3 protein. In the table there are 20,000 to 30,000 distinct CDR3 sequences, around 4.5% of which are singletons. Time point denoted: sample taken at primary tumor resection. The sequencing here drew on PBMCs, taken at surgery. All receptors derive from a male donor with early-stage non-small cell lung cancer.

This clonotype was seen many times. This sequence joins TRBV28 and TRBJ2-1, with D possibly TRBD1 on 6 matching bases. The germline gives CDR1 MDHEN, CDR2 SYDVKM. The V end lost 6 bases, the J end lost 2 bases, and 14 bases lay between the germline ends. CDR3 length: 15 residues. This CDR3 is CASSPGGGPYNEQFF. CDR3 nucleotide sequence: TGTGCCAGCAGCCCCGGTGGGGGCCCCTACAATGAGCAGTTCTTC. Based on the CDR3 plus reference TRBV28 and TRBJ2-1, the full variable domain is DVKVTQSSRYLVKRTGEKVFLECVQDMDHENMFWYRQDPGLGLRLIYFSYDVKMKEKGDIPEGYSVSREKKERFSLILESASTNQTSMYLCASSPGGGPYNEQFFGPGTRLTVL.

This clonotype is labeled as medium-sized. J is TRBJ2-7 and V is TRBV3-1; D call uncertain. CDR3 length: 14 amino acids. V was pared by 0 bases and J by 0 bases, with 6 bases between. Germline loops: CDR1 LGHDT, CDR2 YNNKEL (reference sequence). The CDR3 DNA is TGTGCCAGCAGCCAAGATTCCGGCTCCTACGAGCAGTACTTC. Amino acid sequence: CASSQDSGSYEQYF.

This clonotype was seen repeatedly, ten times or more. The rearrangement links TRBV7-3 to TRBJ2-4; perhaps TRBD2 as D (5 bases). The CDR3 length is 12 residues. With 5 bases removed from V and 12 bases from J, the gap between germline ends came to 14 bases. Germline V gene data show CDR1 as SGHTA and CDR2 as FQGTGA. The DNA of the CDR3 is TGTGCCAGCAGCCCAGCCGGGAAACCTCAGTACTTC. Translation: CASSPAGKPQYF. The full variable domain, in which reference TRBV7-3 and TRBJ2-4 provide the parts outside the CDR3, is GAGVSQTPSNKVTEKGKYVELRCDPISGHTALYWYRQSLGQGPEFLIYFQGTGAADDSGLPNDRFFAVRPEGSVSTLKIQRTERGDSAVYLCASSPAGKPQYFGAGTRLSVL.

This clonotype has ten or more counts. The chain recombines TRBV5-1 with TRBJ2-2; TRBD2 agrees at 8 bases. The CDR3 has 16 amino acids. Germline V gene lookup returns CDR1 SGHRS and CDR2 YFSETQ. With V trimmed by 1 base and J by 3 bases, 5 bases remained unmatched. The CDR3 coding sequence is TGCGCCAGCAGCTTGTTTCCGGGAGGGGACACCGGGGAGCTGTTTTTT. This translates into CASSLFPGGDTGELFF.

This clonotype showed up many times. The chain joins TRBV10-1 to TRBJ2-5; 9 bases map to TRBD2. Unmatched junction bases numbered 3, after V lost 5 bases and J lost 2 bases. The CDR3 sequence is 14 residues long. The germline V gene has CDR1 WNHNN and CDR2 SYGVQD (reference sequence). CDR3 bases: TGCGCCAGCAGTCCGACTAGCGGTCAAGAGACCCAGTACTTC. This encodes CASSPTSGQETQYF.

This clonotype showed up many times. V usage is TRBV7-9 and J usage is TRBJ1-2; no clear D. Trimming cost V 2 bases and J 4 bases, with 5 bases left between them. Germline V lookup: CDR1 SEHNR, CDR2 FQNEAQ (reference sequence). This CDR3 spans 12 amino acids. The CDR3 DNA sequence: TGTGCCAGCAGCTTATCATCCTATGGCTACACCTTC. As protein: CASSLSSYGYTF. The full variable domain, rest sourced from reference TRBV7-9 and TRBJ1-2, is DTGVSQNPRHKITKRGQNVTFRCDPISEHNRLYWYRQTLGQGPEFLTYFQNEAQLEKSRLLSDRFSAERPKGSFSTLEIQRTEQGDSAMYLCASSLSSYGYTFGSGTRLTVV.

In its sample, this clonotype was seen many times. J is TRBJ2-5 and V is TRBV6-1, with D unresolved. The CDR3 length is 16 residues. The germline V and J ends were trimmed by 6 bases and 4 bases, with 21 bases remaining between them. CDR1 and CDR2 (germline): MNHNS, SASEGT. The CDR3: CASSETYGDAGETQYF. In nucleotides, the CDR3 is TGTGCCAGCAGCGAAACATATGGGGATGCCGGAGAGACCCAGTACTTC.

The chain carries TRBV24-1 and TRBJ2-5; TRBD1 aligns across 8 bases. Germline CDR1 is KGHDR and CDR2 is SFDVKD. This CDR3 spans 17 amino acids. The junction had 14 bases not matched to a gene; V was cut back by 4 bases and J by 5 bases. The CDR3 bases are TGTGCCACCAGTGACCCTCCCGGGACAGGCGGAGGGGAGACCCAGTACTTC. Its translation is CATSDPPGTGGGETQYF.

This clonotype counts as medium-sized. The DNA for the CDR3 is TGTGCCAGCAGCCCTAGCCCTAGCGGGAGGTCCCACAATGAGCAGTTCTTC. It codes for CASSPSPSGRSHNEQFF. The rearrangement joins TRBV7-9 to TRBJ2-1, with TRBD2 matching over 11 bases. Losses at the gene ends were 5 bases for V and 5 bases for J; bases not matched to a gene: 11. Germline values: CDR1 SEHNR, CDR2 FQNEAQ (reference sequence). The CDR3 runs 17 residues.

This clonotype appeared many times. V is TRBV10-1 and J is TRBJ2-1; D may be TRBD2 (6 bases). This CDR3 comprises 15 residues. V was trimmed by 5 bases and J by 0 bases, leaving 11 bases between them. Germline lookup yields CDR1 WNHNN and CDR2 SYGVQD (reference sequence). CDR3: CASSPVAASYNEQFF. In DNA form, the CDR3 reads TGCGCCAGCAGTCCAGTAGCGGCCTCCTACAATGAGCAGTTCTTC.

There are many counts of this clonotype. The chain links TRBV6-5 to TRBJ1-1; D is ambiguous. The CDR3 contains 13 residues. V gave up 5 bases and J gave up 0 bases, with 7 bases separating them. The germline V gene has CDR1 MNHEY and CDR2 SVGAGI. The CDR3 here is CASSVHLNTEAFF. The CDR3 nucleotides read TGTGCCAGCAGTGTACATCTGAACACTGAAGCTTTCTTT.

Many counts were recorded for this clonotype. CDR3 sequence reads: CASSVRGLADDNEQFF. In DNA form, the CDR3 reads TGTGCCAGTAGTGTAAGGGGACTAGCGGACGACAATGAGCAGTTCTTC. The genes are TRBV19 and TRBJ2-1; 11 bases agree with TRBD2. J was trimmed by 5 bases and V by 5 bases; bases with no gene match: 8. Per germline, CDR1 LNHDA and CDR2 SQIVND (reference sequence). CDR3 size: 16 residues.

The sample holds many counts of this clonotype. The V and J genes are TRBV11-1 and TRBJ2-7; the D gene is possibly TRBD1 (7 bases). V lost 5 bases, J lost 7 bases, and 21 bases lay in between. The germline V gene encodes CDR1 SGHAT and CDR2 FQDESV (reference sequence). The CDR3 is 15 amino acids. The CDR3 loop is CASSQPGDRPWEQYF. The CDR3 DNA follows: TGTGCCAGCAGCCAGCCGGGGGACAGACCCTGGGAGCAGTACTTC.

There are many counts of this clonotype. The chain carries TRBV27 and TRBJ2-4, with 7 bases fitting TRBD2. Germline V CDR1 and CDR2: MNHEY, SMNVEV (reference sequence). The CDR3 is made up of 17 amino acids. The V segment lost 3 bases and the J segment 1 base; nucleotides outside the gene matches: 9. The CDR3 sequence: CASSLRPGRAAKNIQYF. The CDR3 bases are TGTGCCAGCAGTTTGCGTCCGGGGAGGGCCGCCAAAAACATTCAGTACTTC.

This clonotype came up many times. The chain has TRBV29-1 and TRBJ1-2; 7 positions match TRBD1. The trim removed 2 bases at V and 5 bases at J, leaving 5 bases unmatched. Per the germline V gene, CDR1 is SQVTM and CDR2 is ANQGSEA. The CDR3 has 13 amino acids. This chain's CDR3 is CSVEPQGSYGYTF. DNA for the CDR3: TGCAGCGTTGAACCACAGGGGAGTTATGGCTACACCTTC.

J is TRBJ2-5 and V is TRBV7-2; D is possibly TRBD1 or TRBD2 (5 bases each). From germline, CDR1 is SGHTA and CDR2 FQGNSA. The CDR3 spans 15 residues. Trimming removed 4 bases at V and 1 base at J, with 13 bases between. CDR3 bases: TGTGCCAGCAGCTCCCGACGGGGCCCCCAAGAGACCCAGTACTTC. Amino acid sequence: CASSSRRGPQETQYF.

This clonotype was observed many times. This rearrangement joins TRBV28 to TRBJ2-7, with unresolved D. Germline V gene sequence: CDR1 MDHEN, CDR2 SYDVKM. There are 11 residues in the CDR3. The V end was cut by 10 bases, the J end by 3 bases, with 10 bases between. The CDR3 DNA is TGTGCCACTGGCGGAGACTACGAGCAGTACTTC. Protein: CATGGDYEQYF.

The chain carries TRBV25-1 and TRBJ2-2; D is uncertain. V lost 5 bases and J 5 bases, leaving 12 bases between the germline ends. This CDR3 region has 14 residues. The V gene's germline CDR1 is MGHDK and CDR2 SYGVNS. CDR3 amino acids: CASSSWQGTGELFF. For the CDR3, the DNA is TGTGCCAGCAGTAGCTGGCAAGGGACCGGGGAGCTGTTTTTT.

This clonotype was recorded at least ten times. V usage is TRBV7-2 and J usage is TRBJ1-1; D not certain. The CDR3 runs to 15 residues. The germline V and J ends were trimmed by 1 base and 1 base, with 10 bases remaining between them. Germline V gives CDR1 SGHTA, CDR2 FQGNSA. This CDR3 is CASSLVPRQNTEAFF. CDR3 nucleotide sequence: TGTGCCAGCAGCTTAGTACCCAGGCAGAACACTGAAGCTTTCTTT.

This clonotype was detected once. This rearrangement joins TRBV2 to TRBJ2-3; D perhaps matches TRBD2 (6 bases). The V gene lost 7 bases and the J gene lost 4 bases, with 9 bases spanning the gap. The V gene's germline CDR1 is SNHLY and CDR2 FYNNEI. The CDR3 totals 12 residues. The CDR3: CASNSGADTQYF. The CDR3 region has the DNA TGTGCCAGCAATAGCGGCGCAGATACGCAGTATTTT.

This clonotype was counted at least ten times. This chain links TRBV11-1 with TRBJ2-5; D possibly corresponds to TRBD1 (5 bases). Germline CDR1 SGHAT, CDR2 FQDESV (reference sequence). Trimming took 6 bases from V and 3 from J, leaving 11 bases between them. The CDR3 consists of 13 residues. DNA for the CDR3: TGTGCCAGCAGAGTCGACAGTAAAGAGACCCAGTACTTC. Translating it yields CASRVDSKETQYF.

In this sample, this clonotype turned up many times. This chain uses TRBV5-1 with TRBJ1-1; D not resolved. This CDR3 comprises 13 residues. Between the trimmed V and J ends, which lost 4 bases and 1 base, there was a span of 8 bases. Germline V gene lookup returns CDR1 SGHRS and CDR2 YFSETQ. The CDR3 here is CASSIDQNTEAFF. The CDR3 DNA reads TGCGCCAGCAGCATCGACCAGAACACTGAAGCTTTCTTT.

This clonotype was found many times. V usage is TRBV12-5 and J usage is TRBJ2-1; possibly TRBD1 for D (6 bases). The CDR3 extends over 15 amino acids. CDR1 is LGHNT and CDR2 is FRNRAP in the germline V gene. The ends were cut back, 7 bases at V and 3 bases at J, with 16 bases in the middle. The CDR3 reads CASASGQLGYNEQFF. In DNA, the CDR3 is TGTGCTAGTGCCTCTGGACAGTTGGGCTACAATGAGCAGTTCTTC.